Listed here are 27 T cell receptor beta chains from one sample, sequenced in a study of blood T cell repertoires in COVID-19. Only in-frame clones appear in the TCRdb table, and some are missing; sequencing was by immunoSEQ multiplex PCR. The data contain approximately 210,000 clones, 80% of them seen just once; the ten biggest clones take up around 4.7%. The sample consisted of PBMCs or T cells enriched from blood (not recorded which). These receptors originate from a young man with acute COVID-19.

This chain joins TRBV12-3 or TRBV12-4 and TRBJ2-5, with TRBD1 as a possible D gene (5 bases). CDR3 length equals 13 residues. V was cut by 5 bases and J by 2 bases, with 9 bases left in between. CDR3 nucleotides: TGTGCCAGCAGTCCCAGACAGCAAGAGACCCAGTACTTC. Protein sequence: CASSPRQQETQYF.

CDR3 in amino acids: CASSRLEGVEAFF. In DNA, the CDR3 is TGTGCCAGCAGCCGCCTTGAGGGGGTGGAGGCTTTCTTT. The chain links TRBV3-1 (or the pseudogene TRBV3-2) to TRBJ1-1; D might be TRBD1 (6 bases). V was shortened by 4 bases and J by 11 bases, with 17 bases between the two germline ends. The CDR3 has 13 residues. CDR1 is LGHDT and CDR2 is YNNKEL in the germline V gene (reference sequence).

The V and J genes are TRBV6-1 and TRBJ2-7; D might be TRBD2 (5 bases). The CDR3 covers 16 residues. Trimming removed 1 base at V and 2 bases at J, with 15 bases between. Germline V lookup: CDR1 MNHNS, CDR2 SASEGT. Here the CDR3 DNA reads TGTGCCAGCAGTGAAGGGCCCCCGGGAAGTACCTACGAGCAGTACTTC. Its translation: CASSEGPPGSTYEQYF.

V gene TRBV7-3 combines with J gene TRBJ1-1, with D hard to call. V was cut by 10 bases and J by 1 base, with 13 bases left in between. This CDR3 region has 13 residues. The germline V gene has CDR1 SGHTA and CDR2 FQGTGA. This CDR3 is CATGVDGNTEAFF. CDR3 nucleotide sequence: TGTGCCACCGGGGTGGATGGGAACACTGAAGCTTTCTTT.

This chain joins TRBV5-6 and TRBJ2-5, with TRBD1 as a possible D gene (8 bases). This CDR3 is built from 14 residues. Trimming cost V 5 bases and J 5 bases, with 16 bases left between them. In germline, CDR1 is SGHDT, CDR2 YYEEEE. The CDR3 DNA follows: TGTGCCAGCAGGCGGACAGGGAGGGAGGAGACCCAGTACTTC. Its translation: CASRRTGREETQYF.

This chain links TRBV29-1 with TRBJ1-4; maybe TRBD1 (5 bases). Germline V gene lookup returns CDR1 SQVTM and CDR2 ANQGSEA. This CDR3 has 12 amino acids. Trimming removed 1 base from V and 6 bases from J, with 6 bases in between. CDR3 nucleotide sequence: TGCAGCGTTGAAGGGACATATGAAAAACTGTTTTTT. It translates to CSVEGTYEKLFF.

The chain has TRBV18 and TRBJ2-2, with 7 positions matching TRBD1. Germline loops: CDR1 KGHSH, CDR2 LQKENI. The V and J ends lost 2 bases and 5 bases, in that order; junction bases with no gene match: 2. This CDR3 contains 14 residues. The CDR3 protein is CASSPNRGTGELFF. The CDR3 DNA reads TGTGCCAGCTCACCAAACAGGGGAACCGGGGAGCTGTTTTTT.

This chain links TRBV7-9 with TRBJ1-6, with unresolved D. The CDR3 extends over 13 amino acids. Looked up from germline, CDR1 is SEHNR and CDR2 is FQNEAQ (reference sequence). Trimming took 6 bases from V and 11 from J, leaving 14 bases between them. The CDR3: CASRVSSGAPLHF. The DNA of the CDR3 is TGTGCCAGCAGGGTCTCGTCCGGGGCACCCCTCCACTTT.

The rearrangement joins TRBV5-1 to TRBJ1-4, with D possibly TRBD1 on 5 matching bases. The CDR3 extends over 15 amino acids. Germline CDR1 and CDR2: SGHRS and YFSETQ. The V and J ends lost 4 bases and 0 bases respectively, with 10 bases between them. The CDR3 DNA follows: TGCGCCAGCAGCGGGGGGGAGGCAACTAATGAAAAACTGTTTTTT. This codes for CASSGGEATNEKLFF.

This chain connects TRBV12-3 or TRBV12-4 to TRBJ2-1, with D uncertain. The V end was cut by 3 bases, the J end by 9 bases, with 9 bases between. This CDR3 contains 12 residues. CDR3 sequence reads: CASSFDWSEQFF. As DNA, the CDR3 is TGTGCCAGCAGTTTCGATTGGAGTGAGCAGTTCTTC.

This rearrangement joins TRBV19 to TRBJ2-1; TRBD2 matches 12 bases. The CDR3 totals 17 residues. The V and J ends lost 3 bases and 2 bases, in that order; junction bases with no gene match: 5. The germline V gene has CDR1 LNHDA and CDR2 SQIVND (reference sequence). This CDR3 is CASSINPSGGAYNEQFF. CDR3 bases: TGTGCCAGTAGTATTAATCCTAGCGGGGGGGCCTACAATGAGCAGTTCTTC. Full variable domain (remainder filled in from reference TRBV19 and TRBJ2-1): DGGITQSPKYLFRKEGQNVTLSCEQNLNHDAMYWYRQDPGQGLRLIYYSQIVNDFQKGDIAEGYSVSREKKESFPLTVTSAQKNPTAFYLCASSINPSGGAYNEQFFGPGTRLTVL.

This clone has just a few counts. Here the CDR3 DNA reads TGCGCCAGCAGGGGGACTGAGAACTATGGCTACACCTTC. It translates to CASRGTENYGYTF. The chain recombines TRBV10-2 with TRBJ1-2; possibly TRBD1 for D (5 bases). V was pared by 6 bases and J by 2 bases, with 10 bases between. Germline V gene sequence: CDR1 WSHSY, CDR2 SAAADI. The CDR3 spans 13 residues.

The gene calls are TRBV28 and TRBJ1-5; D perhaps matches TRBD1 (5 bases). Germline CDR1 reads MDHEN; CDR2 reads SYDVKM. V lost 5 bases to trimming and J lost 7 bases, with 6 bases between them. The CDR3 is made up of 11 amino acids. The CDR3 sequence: CASSPGQPQHF. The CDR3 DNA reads TGTGCCAGCAGTCCAGGGCAGCCCCAGCATTTT.

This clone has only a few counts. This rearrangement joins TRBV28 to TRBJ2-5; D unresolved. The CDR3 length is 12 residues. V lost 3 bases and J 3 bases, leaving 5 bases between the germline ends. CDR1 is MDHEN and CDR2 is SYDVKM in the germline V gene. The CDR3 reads CASSLSKETQYF. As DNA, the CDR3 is TGTGCCAGCAGTTTGTCAAAAGAGACCCAGTACTTC.

The CDR3 spells CASTPPTSGGRTGELFF. CDR3 coding DNA: TGTGCCAGTACCCCCCCGACTAGCGGGGGGCGAACCGGGGAGCTGTTTTTT. This sequence joins TRBV19 and TRBJ2-2, with 13 bases aligning to TRBD2. The germline CDR1 and CDR2 sequences are LNHDA and SQIVND (reference sequence). V lost 7 bases and J lost 5; bases outside the gene matches: 10. The CDR3 contains 17 residues.

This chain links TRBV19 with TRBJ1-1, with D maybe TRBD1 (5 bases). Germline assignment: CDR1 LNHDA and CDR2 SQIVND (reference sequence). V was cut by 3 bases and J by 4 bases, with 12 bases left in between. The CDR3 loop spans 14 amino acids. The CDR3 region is CASSIQGAATEAFF. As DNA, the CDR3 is TGTGCCAGTAGTATTCAAGGGGCGGCCACTGAAGCTTTCTTT.

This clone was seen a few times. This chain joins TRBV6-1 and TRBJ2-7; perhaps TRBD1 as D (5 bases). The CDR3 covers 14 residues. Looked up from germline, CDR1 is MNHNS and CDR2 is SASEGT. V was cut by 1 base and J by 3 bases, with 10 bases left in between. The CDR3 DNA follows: TGTGCCAGCAGTGAAGGGGGCCCCTTCTACGAGCAGTACTTC. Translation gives CASSEGGPFYEQYF.

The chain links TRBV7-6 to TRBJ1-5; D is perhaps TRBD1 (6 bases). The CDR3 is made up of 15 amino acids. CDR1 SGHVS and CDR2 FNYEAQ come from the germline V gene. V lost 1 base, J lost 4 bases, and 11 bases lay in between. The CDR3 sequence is CASSLGGGANQPQHF. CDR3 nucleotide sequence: TGTGCCAGCAGCTTAGGGGGGGGCGCGAATCAGCCCCAGCATTTT. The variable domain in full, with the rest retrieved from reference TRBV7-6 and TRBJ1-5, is GAGVSQSPRYKVTKRGQDVALRCDPISGHVSLYWYRQALGQGPEFLTYFNYEAQQDKSGLPNDRFSAERPEGSISTLTIQRTEQRDSAMYRCASSLGGGANQPQHFGDGTRLSIL.

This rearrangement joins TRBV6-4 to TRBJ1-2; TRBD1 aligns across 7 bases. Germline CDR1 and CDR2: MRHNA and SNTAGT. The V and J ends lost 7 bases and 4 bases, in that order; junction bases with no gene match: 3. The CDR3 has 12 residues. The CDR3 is CASIAGGYGYTF. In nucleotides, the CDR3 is TGTGCCAGCATAGCAGGGGGCTATGGCTACACCTTC.

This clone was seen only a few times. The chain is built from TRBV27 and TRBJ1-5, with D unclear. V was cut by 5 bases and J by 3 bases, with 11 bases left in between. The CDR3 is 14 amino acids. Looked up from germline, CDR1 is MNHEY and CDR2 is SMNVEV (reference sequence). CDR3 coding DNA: TGTGCCAGCAGTGGAGGGAGGGACAATCAGCCCCAGCATTTT. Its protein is CASSGGRDNQPQHF.

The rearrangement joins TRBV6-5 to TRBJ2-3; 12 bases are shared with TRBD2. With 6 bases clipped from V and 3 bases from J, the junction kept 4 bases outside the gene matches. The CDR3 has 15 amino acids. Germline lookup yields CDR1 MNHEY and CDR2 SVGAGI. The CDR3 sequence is CASSVLAGGTDTQYF. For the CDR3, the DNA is TGTGCCAGCAGCGTTCTAGCGGGGGGGACAGATACGCAGTATTTT.

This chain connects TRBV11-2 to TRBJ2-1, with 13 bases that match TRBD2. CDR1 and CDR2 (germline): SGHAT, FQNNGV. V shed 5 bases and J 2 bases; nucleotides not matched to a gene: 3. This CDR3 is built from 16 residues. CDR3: CASSPTSGGAYNEQFF. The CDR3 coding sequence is TGTGCCAGCAGCCCTACTAGCGGGGGGGCCTACAATGAGCAGTTCTTC.

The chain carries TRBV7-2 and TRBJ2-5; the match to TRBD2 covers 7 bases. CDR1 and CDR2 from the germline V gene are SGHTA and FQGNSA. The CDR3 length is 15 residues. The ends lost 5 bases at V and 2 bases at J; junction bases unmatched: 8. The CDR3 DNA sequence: TGTGCCAGCAGCCTTTGGGGGGGGTCGCAAGAGACCCAGTACTTC. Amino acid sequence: CASSLWGGSQETQYF.

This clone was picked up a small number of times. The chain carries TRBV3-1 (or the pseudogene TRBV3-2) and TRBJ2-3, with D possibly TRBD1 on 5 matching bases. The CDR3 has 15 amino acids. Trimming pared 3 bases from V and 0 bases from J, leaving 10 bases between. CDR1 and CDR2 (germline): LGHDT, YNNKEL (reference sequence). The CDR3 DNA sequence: TGTGCCAGCAGCCAGGGGCGGTTTAGCACAGATACGCAGTATTTT. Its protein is CASSQGRFSTDTQYF.

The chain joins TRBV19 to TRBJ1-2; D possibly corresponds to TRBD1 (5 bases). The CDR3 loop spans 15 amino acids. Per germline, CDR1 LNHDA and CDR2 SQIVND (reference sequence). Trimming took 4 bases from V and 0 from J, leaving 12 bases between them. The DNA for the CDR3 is TGTGCCAGTAGTAACAGGCCAAATACTAACTATGGCTACACCTTC. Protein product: CASSNRPNTNYGYTF.

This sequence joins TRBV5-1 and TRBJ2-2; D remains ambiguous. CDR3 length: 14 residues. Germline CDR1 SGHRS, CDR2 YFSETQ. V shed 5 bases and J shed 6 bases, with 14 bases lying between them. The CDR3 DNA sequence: TGCGCCAGCAGACCAGACACAACCCCCGGGGAGCTGTTTTTT. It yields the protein CASRPDTTPGELFF. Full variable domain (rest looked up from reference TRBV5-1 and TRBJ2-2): KAGVTQTPRYLIKTRGQQVTLSCSPISGHRSVSWYQQTPGQGLQFLFEYFSETQRNKGNFPGRFSGRQFSNSRSEMNVSTLELGDSALYLCASRPDTTPGELFFGEGSRLTVL.

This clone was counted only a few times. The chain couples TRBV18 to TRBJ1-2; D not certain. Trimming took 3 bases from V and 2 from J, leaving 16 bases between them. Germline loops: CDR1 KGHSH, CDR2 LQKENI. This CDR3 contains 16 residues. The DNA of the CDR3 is TGTGCCAGCTCACCTCAAAATACCCTTACAAACTATGGCTACACCTTC. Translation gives CASSPQNTLTNYGYTF.